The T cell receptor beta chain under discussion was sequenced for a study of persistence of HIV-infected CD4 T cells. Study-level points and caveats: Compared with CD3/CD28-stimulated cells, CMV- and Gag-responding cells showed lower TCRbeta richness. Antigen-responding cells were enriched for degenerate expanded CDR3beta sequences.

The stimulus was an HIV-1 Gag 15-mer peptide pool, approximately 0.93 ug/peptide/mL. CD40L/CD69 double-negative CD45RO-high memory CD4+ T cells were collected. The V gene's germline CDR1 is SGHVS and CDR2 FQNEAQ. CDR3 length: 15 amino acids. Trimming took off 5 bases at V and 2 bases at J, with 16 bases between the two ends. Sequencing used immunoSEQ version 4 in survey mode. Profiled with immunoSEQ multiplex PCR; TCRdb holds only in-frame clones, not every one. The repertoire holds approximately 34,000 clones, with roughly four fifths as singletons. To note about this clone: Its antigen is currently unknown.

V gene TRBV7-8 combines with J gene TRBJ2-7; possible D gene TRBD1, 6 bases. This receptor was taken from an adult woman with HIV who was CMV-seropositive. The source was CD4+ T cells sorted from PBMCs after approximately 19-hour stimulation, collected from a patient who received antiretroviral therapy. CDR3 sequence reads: CASSRGGLGPYEQYF. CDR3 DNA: TGTGCCAGCAGCCGAGGGGGTTTGGGACCCTACGAGCAGTACTTC.